Given below is one T cell receptor (beta chain) in context. Its cognate antigen has yet to be identified. No much larger clone exists at a distance of one base, and base qualities are not known. The source of the sample is a study of T-cell memory formation after mild COVID-19 (dated by TCRdb to the early 2020s). Background on the whole study: Most TCR sequence clusters were specific to one of the two donors. In two donors, T-cell clones that expanded and contracted after mild COVID-19 were followed by sequencing TCRalpha and TCRbeta repertoires longitudinally. Two young, previously healthy adult volunteers, one female and one male, were included in the cohort.

The instrument given in TCRdb is Illumina NovaSeq 6000. Using 5'RACE with constant-segment primers, TCRalpha and TCRbeta cDNA libraries were constructed, with sample barcodes and unique molecular identifiers added in the process. RNA was extracted from every sample with Trizol reagent. Library amplification was performed in two PCR steps, and a second sample barcode and Illumina TruSeq adapters were introduced in the second step. Sequencing of the libraries was done on an Illumina NovaSeq, producing 2 x 150 bp paired-end reads. Regarding the original processing steps: With migec v1.2.7, reads were demultiplexed and then collapsed into UMI-guided consensus sequences. Using mixcr v2.1.11, the UMI consensuses were aligned to TRA and TRB V and J templates and assembled into clonotypes. Clonotypes were classified as expanded or contracted when called significant by both edgeR and NoisET, with noise models trained on biological replicates. For edgeR calls, the cutoffs were a false discovery rate-adjusted p below 0.01 and a log2 fold-change threshold of 1. PCA with hierarchical clustering of max-normalized trajectories of the 1000 most abundant clonotypes was used as exploratory dynamics analysis. Separately sequenced CD4+ and CD8+ repertoires were used to assign the CD4 or CD8 phenotype of responding clones. TCRdb's own reprocessing of the public reads used fastp at Q25 and MiXCR and kept productive beta chains. Each entry merges the rows of one CDR3 protein and shows their most common DNA and genes. TCRdb, not the original authors, processed these V and J calls. The sample table records 250,000 to 350,000 distinct CDR3 sequences; 15% to 20% of these occur just once. The top ten hold around 21% of the sample.

Ficoll-Paque density gradient centrifugation was used to isolate PBMCs. Overall results and qualifications from the work: SARS-CoV-2 specificity of the second-wave clones peaking on day 37 was not confirmed. Contracting CD4+ clones were located mainly in the CM and EM memory subsets, whereas CD8+ clones were found to be enriched in EMRA. Clones contracting from day 15 to 85 had balanced CD4/CD8 phenotypes, while a second wave expanding from day 15 to 37 was biased towards CD4+. The study included only a couple of mild cases, and larger cohorts that include severe cases with pre-infection samples were judged to be necessary. Some responding clones were detected in pre-infection memory, which suggested that pre-existing cross-reactive memory T cells had joined the SARS-CoV-2 response.

Based on the germline V gene (reference sequence), the CDR1 and CDR2 sequences are MNHNY and SVGAGI. There are 16 amino acids in the CDR3, from cysteine to phenylalanine inclusive. Kept here is only the CDR3 DNA, which spans 48 bases and is read in frame from base 1. The germline V and J ends show losses of 8 bases and 4 bases respectively, and no gene match explains 14 bases of the junction. Sequencing was performed on PBMCs or a T cell subset sorted from them (not recorded which). The receptor comes from a man aged 18 to 30 who had mild COVID-19 (a few samples of this study predate the infection). The sample titles of this study are shuffled in the database, so cell type and time point are left out; the donor was told from shared clones. The V and J genes are TRBV6-6 and TRBJ2-1; 7 bases in the junction line up with TRBD1. The CDR3 protein: CASGDDRVRSYNEQFF. The nucleotides read TGTGCCAGCGGTGATGACAGGGTTCGGTCTTACAATGAGCAGTTCTTC.